Listed below are T cell receptor beta chains from one sample, sequenced in a study of T cell responses to AZD1222 COVID-19 vaccine. Sequencing used immunoSEQ multiplex PCR; TCRdb keeps in-frame clones, though not all of them. The table shows approximately 110,000 clones, with roughly 89% occurring only once. The sequences come from peripheral blood, collected on day 0 of AZD1222 vaccination. The receptors derive from an adult in good health. Each CDR3 is given with its conserved first and last residue. D genes are given only for firm matches. Some rows have no size entry. The others give once, few or many, or a class for an expanded clone.

>.|TRBV19|TRBD1|TRBJ1-2
TGTGCCAGTAACCGGGACAGGGGGGCAGACTATGGCTACACCTTC
CASNRDRGADYGYTF
>.|TRBV19|.|TRBJ1-5
TGTGCCAGTAGCCGAAGTTTCTCAGGGACCTATCAGCCCCAGCATTTT
CASSRSFSGTYQPQHF
>few|TRBV12-3/TRBV12-4|.|TRBJ1-2
TGTGCCAGCAGTTATCCCCCCTACTATGGCTACACCTTC
CASSYPPYYGYTF
>.|TRBV28|TRBD1|TRBJ1-3
TGTGCCAGCAGTCTGACAGGGTCTGGAAACACCATATATTTT
CASSLTGSGNTIYF
>medium-sized|TRBV29-1|.|TRBJ1-2
TGCAGCGTTGAACTTACCCATGGCTACACCTTC
CSVELTHGYTF
>.|TRBV28|TRBD2|TRBJ2-7
TGTGCCAGCAGCACCACAGGTTTGGGGGGGTACGAGCAGTACTTC
CASSTTGLGGYEQYF
>.|TRBV4-2|.|TRBJ2-5
TGTGCCAGCAGCCAAGATGACACTGGGAAGACCCAGTACTTC
CASSQDDTGKTQYF
>.|TRBV2|.|TRBJ1-6
TGTGCCAGCAGCGGAAAGGACAACCCGGATTCACCCCTCCACTTT
CASSGKDNPDSPLHF
>.|TRBV2|.|TRBJ2-7
TGTGCCAGCAGGGGACGGAGTTCCTACGAGCAGTACTTC
CASRGRSSYEQYF
>.|TRBV14|.|TRBJ1-2
TGTGCCAGCAGCCAAGACGGGTACTATGGCTACACCTTC
CASSQDGYYGYTF
>once|TRBV30|.|TRBJ2-7
TGTGCCTGGAGCGGCTACGAGCAGTACTTC
CAWSGYEQYF
>few|TRBV6-5|.|TRBJ1-1
TGTGCCAGCAGGGAGGGGGGAGGAAACACTGAAGCTTTCTTT
CASREGGGNTEAFF
>.|TRBV6-2/TRBV6-3|.|TRBJ1-2
TGTGCCAGCAGTACAGCGCCTACTAACTATGGCTACACCTTC
CASSTAPTNYGYTF
>.|TRBV18|TRBD1|TRBJ2-5
TGTGCCAGCTCACCGGGACAGCAAGAGACCCAGTACTTC
CASSPGQQETQYF
>.|TRBV6-5|TRBD1|TRBJ2-7
TGTGCCAGCAGCCAGACGACAGGGTGGAAAATGCAGTACTTC
CASSQTTGWKMQYF
>once|TRBV3-1/TRBV3-2|TRBD1|TRBJ1-1
TGTGCCAGCAGCCCGAGCCGACAGGGGGCGGGAAACACTGAAGCTTTCTTT
CASSPSRQGAGNTEAFF
>.|TRBV27|.|TRBJ1-1
TGTGCCAGCAGAGGGGACTTTTCGATGAACACTGAAGCTTTCTTT
CASRGDFSMNTEAFF
>.|TRBV27|TRBD1|TRBJ2-5
TGTGCCAGCAGTTTCGGGACAGGGCGGGGGAAAGAGACCCAGTACTTC
CASSFGTGRGKETQYF
>.|TRBV5-1|.|TRBJ1-3
TGCGCCAGCGCGGCAGGCTACTCTGGAAACACCATATATTTT
CASAAGYSGNTIYF
>.|TRBV5-1|.|TRBJ1-6
TGCGCCAGCAGTCAACCTTTGGGGCTCGGGAATTCACCCCTCCACTTT
CASSQPLGLGNSPLHF
>.|TRBV7-9|.|TRBJ1-6
TGTGCCAGCAGCTCAGGGGTCCCAACTAATTCACCCCTCCACTTT
CASSSGVPTNSPLHF
>.|TRBV29-1|.|TRBJ1-1
TGCAGCGTTGAAGGAGGGAGGGGCTACACTGAAGCTTTCTTT
CSVEGGRGYTEAFF